This T cell receptor beta chain was found in a study of blood T cell dynamics during melanoma immunotherapy. Study-level results: It remained unknown if the driving T cell clones were melanoma-specific.

Only one count was recorded for this clone. The antigen remains unidentified. Sample time point: pre-treatment baseline. V dropped 5 bases and J dropped 2; count of bases not matched to a gene: 9. Per the germline V gene, CDR1 is MNHEY and CDR2 is SMNVEV (reference sequence). This CDR3 has 16 residues. The data were produced by immunoSEQ multiplex PCR, yet TCRdb's version contains in-frame clones alone and is incomplete. The repertoire includes approximately 17,000 clones, roughly nine tenths of them detected once, and about 1.8% sits in the top ten. This clonotype was obtained from a human donor with melanoma. This chain uses TRBV27 with TRBJ1-5; 7 nucleotides agree with TRBD1. The sample here was blood, taken from a patient treated with checkpoint blockade. The CDR3 DNA sequence: TGTGCCAGCAGTCTCTCCTCGACAGGGCGCAATCAGCCCCAGCATTTT. This encodes CASSLSSTGRNQPQHF.